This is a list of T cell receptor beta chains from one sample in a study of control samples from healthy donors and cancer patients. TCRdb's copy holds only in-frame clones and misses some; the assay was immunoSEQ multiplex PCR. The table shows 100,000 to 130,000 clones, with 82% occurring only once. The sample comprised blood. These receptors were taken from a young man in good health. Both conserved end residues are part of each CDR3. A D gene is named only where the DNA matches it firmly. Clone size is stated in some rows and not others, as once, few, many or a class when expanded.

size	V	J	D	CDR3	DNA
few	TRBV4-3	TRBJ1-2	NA	CASSQVAGSYGYTF	TGCGCCAGCAGCCAAGTTGCAGGAAGTTATGGCTACACCTTC
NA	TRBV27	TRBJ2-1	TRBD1	CASSATGYNEQFF	TGTGCCAGCAGTGCGACAGGGTACAATGAGCAGTTCTTC
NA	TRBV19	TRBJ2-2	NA	CASSIGDTGELFF	TGTGCCAGTAGTATAGGGGACACCGGGGAGCTGTTTTTT
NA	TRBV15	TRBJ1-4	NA	CATSRERVAATNEKLFF	TGTGCCACCAGCAGAGAAAGGGTAGCAGCAACTAATGAAAAACTGTTTTTT
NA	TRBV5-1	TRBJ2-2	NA	CASSPTGSNTGELFF	TGCGCCAGCAGCCCCACAGGGTCGAACACCGGGGAGCTGTTTTTT
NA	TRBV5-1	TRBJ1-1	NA	CASSKGLKNTEAFF	TGCGCCAGCAGCAAAGGACTGAAGAACACTGAAGCTTTCTTT
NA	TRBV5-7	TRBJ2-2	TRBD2	CASPRTSGVPRTGELFF	TGTGCCAGCCCCCGGACTAGCGGGGTACCGAGGACCGGGGAGCTGTTTTTT
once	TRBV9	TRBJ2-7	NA	CASSSYPGAGNYEQYF	TGTGCCAGCAGTTCCTACCCCGGGGCTGGAAACTACGAGCAGTACTTC
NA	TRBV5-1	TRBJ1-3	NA	CASSLAPGSNSGNTIYF	TGCGCCAGCAGCTTGGCTCCAGGTTCTAACTCTGGAAACACCATATATTTT
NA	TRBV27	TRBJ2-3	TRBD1	CASSAPQGAKDTQYF	TGTGCCAGCAGTGCCCCTCAGGGGGCGAAAGATACGCAGTATTTT
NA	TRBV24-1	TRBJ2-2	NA	CATSDLGITGELFF	TGTGCCACCAGTGATCTTGGGATCACCGGGGAGCTGTTTTTT
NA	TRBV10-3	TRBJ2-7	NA	CAISGSEEIYEQYF	TGTGCCATCAGTGGCTCAGAGGAAATCTACGAGCAGTACTTC
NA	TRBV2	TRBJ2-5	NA	CASNSETQYF	TGTGCCAGCAACTCAGAGACCCAGTACTTC
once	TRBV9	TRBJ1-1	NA	CASSGWEGTEAFF	TGTGCCAGCAGCGGGTGGGAAGGTACTGAAGCTTTCTTT
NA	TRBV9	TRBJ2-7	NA	CASSEGLGAYEQYF	TGTGCCAGCAGCGAAGGGCTAGGGGCCTACGAGCAGTACTTC
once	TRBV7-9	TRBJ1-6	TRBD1	CASGPGQGFNSPLHF	TGTGCCAGCGGACCGGGACAGGGGTTTAATTCACCCCTCCACTTT
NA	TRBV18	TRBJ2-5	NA	CASSPRLWRETQYF	TGTGCCAGCTCACCGCGACTCTGGCGGGAGACCCAGTACTTC
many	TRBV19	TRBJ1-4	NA	CASSPRLIATNEKLFF	TGTGCCAGTAGTCCCCGCCTCATAGCAACTAATGAAAAACTGTTTTTT
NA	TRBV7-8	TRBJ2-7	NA	CASSLATGGGTYEQYF	TGTGCCAGCAGCTTAGCGACGGGGGGCGGGACTTACGAGCAGTACTTC
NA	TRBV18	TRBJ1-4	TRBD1	CASSPDRGVEKLFF	TGTGCCAGCTCGCCTGACAGGGGGGTAGAAAAACTGTTTTTT
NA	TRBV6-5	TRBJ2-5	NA	CASSYVGRQETQYF	TGTGCCAGCAGTTACGTCGGGCGCCAAGAGACCCAGTACTTC
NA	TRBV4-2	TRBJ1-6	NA	CASSQGESSYNSPLHF	TGTGCCAGCAGCCAAGGGGAGAGCTCCTATAATTCACCCCTCCACTTT
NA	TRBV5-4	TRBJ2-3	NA	CASSLQLSKGDTQYF	TGTGCCAGCAGCCTCCAACTCTCCAAAGGGGATACGCAGTATTTT
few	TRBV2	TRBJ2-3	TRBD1	CASSRERDRGNTQYF	TGTGCCAGCAGCAGGGAAAGGGACAGGGGCAATACGCAGTATTTT
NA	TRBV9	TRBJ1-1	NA	CASSAHIDSEAFF	TGTGCCAGCAGCGCCCACATTGACTCTGAAGCTTTCTTT
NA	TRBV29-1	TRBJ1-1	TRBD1	CSVTGDRVPRAFF	TGCAGCGTGACGGGGGACAGGGTGCCCCGAGCTTTCTTT
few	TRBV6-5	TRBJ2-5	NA	CASSYRETQYF	TGTGCCAGCAGTTACAGGGAGACCCAGTACTTC
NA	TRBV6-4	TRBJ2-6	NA	CASSDSLHSGANVLTF	TGTGCCAGCAGTGACTCGCTTCACTCTGGGGCCAACGTCCTGACTTTC
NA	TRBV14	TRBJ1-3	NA	CASSLVVKDLSGNTIYF	TGTGCCAGCAGCCTAGTCGTAAAAGACCTCTCTGGAAACACCATATATTTT